This T cell receptor (beta chain) stems from a study of cytomegalovirus exposure and HLA in healthy donors. Points from the study as a whole: Follow-up analysis later connected one missense variant in DCLRE1C with trimming of TCR beta V- and J-genes.

Germline CDR1 reads SGHRS; CDR2 reads YFSETQ. With 1 base clipped from V and 4 bases from J, the junction kept 4 bases outside the gene matches. The CDR3 totals 15 residues. Notes on this clone: As yet, its antigen is unknown.

The study ran its PCR with 60 Vbeta and 13 Jbeta primers. The method was immunoSEQ multiplex PCR; TCRdb's version includes in-frame clones alone and lacks a portion of them. Its table lists fewer than 95,000 clones. This sequence originates from a woman in her thirties or forties in good health and CMV-seropositive. The source material was PBMCs. The J gene is TRBJ2-1, the V gene TRBV5-1, with TRBD1 identical over 8 bases. CDR3 residues: CASSLIGQGYNEQFF. As DNA, the CDR3 is TGCGCCAGCAGCTTGATTGGACAGGGATACAATGAGCAGTTCTTC. The full variable domain, with the rest looked up from reference TRBV5-1 and TRBJ2-1, is KAGVTQTPRYLIKTRGQQVTLSCSPISGHRSVSWYQQTPGQGLQFLFEYFSETQRNKGNFPGRFSGRQFSNSRSEMNVSTLELGDSALYLCASSLIGQGYNEQFFGPGTRLTVL.